Presented here are 5 T cell receptor beta chains from one specimen sequenced in a study of shared clonotypes between healthy human individuals. Libraries were prepared by immunoSEQ multiplex PCR; TCRdb keeps only in-frame clonotypes and omits some of them. This table has 550,000 to 700,000 clones, 73% appearing once. Sequencing was performed on memory CD4+ T cells sorted from blood. Subset in this sample: CD45RA-negative fraction. These receptors originate from a woman aged 25-40 years in good health.

This sequence joins TRBV5-6 and TRBJ1-4; D might be TRBD1 (5 bases). The CDR3 consists of 14 residues. V was trimmed by 7 bases and J by 8 bases, leaving 18 bases between them. Germline CDR1 and CDR2: SGHDT and YYEEEE. CDR3 amino acids: CASSKRLQGEKLFF. The CDR3 region has the DNA TGTGCCAGCTCCAAACGGTTGCAGGGCGAAAAACTGTTTTTT.

The rearrangement uses TRBV14 and TRBJ1-2; 7 bases agree with TRBD1. Trimming at V came to 1 base and at J to 8 bases, leaving 19 bases not matched to a gene. Germline values: CDR1 SGHDN, CDR2 FVKESK. This CDR3 region has 18 residues. The CDR3 reads CASSQAIKPGQRTEGYTF. The CDR3 region has the DNA TGTGCCAGCAGCCAAGCAATTAAGCCGGGACAGCGTACGGAGGGCTACACCTTC.

The chain is built from TRBV29-1 and TRBJ2-7; TRBD1 might be the D (7 bases). This CDR3 spans 16 amino acids. Germline V gene lookup returns CDR1 SQVTM and CDR2 ANQGSEA. Trimming shortened V by 0 bases and J by 1 base, and 16 bases separated the two germline ends. Here the CDR3 reads CSVEDVLRDSSYEQYF. The CDR3 nucleotides are TGCAGCGTTGAAGATGTGTTGCGGGACAGTTCCTACGAGCAGTACTTC.

Regarding this clone: The sample carries other DNA sequences with the same CDR3. The V call is TRBV7-9, the J call TRBJ2-1; unclear D gene. The ends were cut back, 0 bases at V and 8 bases at J, with 8 bases in the middle. The CDR3 runs 13 residues. Germline-derived CDR1 and CDR2 are SEHNR and FQNEAQ (reference sequence). CDR3 sequence: CASSLAGGDEQFF. The DNA for the CDR3 is TGTGCCAGCAGCTTAGCTGGTGGCGATGAGCAGTTCTTC.

The rearrangement uses TRBV25-1 and TRBJ2-1; D is undetermined. V was shortened by 5 bases and J by 4 bases, with 15 bases between the two germline ends. The CDR3 totals 15 residues. The germline CDR1 and CDR2 sequences are MGHDK and SYGVNS. The DNA of the CDR3 is TGTGCCAGCAGTCATGGTAGGAGCCGGTACAATGAGCAGTTCTTC. This translates into CASSHGRSRYNEQFF.